This T cell receptor beta chain was documented in a study of blood T cell repertoires in COVID-19. Looking at the study overall: The United States, Italy and Spain were the sources of the acute and convalescent COVID-19 samples. T cells, B-cell-depleted T cells, or PBMCs supplied cDNA or gDNA.

As handled by the study authors: Amplification of reference gene primers was used by the study to estimate nucleated cell counts. Only in-frame clones appear in the TCRdb table, and some are missing; sequencing was by immunoSEQ multiplex PCR. That table supplies the V and J calls and clone size; D and trimming were determined from the DNA. The sample shows 250,000 to 300,000 clones, approximately 81% of them seen only once. The germline gives CDR1 SGHAT, CDR2 FQNNGV. This CDR3 is built from 14 residues. The V end lost 6 bases, the J end lost 1 base, and 13 bases lay between the germline ends. Sequenced: peripheral blood. The TCR originated in a woman aged 60-70 years with active or convalescent COVID-19. The rearrangement joins TRBV11-2 to TRBJ2-7, with D uncertain. CDR3: CASRSLTASYEQYF. The CDR3 nucleotides read TGTGCCAGCAGGTCCCTTACAGCTTCCTACGAGCAGTACTTC.